This record concerns one TCR beta chain sequence. Its antigen remains unknown. A J-beta primer mix and a sample-barcoded 5' primer were used in a second PCR of roughly 7 to 12 cycles. Every cDNA molecule carried a tag from a template-switch adaptor bearing 12 random nucleotides. Each CDR3 protein gets one entry after TCRdb re-called the 5' RACE reads with MiXCR. The sample lists 1.5 million to 2 million distinct CDR3 sequences, 39% seen once, with roughly 23% in the top ten. The data belong to a study of blood T cells in healthy people across ages. Study findings and constraints: Possibly, changes in expanded clonotypes were confounded because donor CMV status was unknown. In these data, TCR beta diversity tracked strongly with naive T cell percentage.

The CDR3 is 12 residues long. CDR1 SEHNR and CDR2 FQNEAQ come from the germline V gene (reference sequence). V dropped 4 bases and J dropped 6 bases, with 9 bases sitting between them. This clonotype was sampled from a human donor in good health. The sample comprised blood. The chain is built from TRBV7-9 and TRBJ1-1; weak D call: TRBD1 (5 bases). In nucleotides, the CDR3 is TGTGCCAGCAGCTATGGGACGGCTGAAGCTTTCTTT. It translates to CASSYGTAEAFF.